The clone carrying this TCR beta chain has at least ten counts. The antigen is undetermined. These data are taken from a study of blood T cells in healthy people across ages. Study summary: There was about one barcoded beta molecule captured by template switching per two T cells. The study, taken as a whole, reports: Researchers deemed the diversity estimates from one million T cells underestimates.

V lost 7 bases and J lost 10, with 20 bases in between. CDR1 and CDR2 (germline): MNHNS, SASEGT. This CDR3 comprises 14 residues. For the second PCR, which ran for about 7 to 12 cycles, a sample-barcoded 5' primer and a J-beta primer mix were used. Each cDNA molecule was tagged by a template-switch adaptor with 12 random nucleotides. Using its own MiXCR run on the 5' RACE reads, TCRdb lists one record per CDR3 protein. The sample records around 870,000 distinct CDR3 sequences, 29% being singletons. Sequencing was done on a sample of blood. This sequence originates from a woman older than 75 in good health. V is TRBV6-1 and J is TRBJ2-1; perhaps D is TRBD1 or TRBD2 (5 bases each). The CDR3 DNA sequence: TGTGCCAGCAACGCCCCCGGGGCAAGGGGAGAGCAGTTCTTC. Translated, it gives CASNAPGARGEQFF.